The present T cell receptor beta chain was sequenced within a study of T cells in Graves' hyperthyroidism and ophthalmopathy. General observations from the study: Stable hyperthyroidism was told apart from ophthalmopathy by a model built on 13 V-J features.

The TCR beta CDR3 regions underwent amplification using RNA transcripts as the source. First-round RT-PCR targeting the TCR CDR3 was performed with the HTBI primer set. MiXCR, run by TCRdb on the multiplex PCR reads, gives a single entry per CDR3 protein. The data contain roughly 700,000 distinct CDR3 sequences, around 13% of them singletons. CDR1 is MNHNS and CDR2 is SASEGT in the germline V gene. The CDR3 is 15 residues long. Trimming removed 8 bases from V and 1 base from J, with 18 bases in between. This clonotype has ten or more counts. Its antigen is currently unknown. Sequencing was done on a sample of blood. The chain uses TRBV6-1 and TRBJ2-7; D is tentatively TRBD1 or TRBD2 (5 bases each). The receptor was derived from a woman between 18 and 29 years old with Graves' hyperthyroidism. The CDR3 nucleotides are TGTGCCAGCCAAAATTCGGGACGGGTGTCCTACGAGCAGTACTTC. This sequence encodes CASQNSGRVSYEQYF.